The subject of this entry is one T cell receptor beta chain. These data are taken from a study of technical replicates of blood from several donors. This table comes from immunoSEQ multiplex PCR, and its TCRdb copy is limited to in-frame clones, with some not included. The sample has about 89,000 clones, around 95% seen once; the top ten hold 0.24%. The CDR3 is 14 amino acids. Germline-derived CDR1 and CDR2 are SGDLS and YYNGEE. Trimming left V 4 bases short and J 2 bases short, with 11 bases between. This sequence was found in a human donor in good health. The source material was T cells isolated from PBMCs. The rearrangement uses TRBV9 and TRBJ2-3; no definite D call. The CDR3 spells CASSLQSSTDTQYF. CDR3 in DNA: TGTGCCAGCAGCCTCCAGTCTTCCACAGATACGCAGTATTTT.